Following are 15 T cell receptor beta chains from one sample sequenced in a study of PD-1 blockade in classical Hodgkin lymphoma. Only in-frame clones appear in the TCRdb table, and some are missing; sequencing was by immunoSEQ multiplex PCR. The sample contains 17,000 or so clones, about 85% of which appear only once. Noted time point: newly diagnosed, previously untreated cHL patient sample. The material sequenced was peripheral blood mononuclear cells (PBMCs). The receptor set was obtained from a human donor with classical Hodgkin lymphoma.

This chain joins TRBV6-1 and TRBJ1-5; perhaps TRBD1 as D (6 bases). Trimming pared 1 base from V and 5 bases from J, leaving 12 bases between. There are 15 residues in the CDR3. CDR1 MNHNS and CDR2 SASEGT come from the germline V gene. CDR3 sequence reads: CASSEDRVIDQPQHF. In nucleotides, the CDR3 is TGTGCCAGCAGTGAAGACAGGGTCATCGATCAGCCCCAGCATTTT.

The chain recombines TRBV25-1 with TRBJ2-5; possibly TRBD2 for D (7 bases). This CDR3 region has 17 residues. Between the trimmed V and J ends, which lost 2 bases and 1 base, there was a span of 17 bases. The germline CDR1 and CDR2 sequences are MGHDK and SYGVNS. The CDR3 nucleotides are TGTGCCAGCAGTGAACGCGAGGGGGGGGACTTCCAAGAGACCCAGTACTTC. Its translation: CASSEREGGDFQETQYF.

J is TRBJ2-7 and V is TRBV28; maybe TRBD2 (6 bases). Germline CDR1 is MDHEN and CDR2 is SYDVKM. The CDR3 contains 16 residues. V lost 5 bases to trimming and J lost 5 bases, with 22 bases between them. The CDR3 DNA reads TGTGCCAGCAGTCCCCGGGACTTCTTTACCGCGCACGAGCAGTACTTC. Residues: CASSPRDFFTAHEQYF. Combining the CDR3 with reference TRBV28 and TRBJ2-7 gives the whole variable domain DVKVTQSSRYLVKRTGEKVFLECVQDMDHENMFWYRQDPGLGLRLIYFSYDVKMKEKGDIPEGYSVSREKKERFSLILESASTNQTSMYLCASSPRDFFTAHEQYFGPGTRLTVT.

This rearrangement joins TRBV19 to TRBJ1-2; TRBD1 is a possible D gene (5 bases). The CDR3 extends over 13 amino acids. Between the trimmed V and J ends, which lost 3 bases and 4 bases, there was a span of 9 bases. Germline V gene lookup returns CDR1 LNHDA and CDR2 SQIVND (reference sequence). Here the CDR3 DNA reads TGTGCCAGTAGTATCGACAGACTCTATGGCTACACCTTC. This gives the protein CASSIDRLYGYTF. The whole variable domain, remainder taken from reference TRBV19 and TRBJ1-2, is DGGITQSPKYLFRKEGQNVTLSCEQNLNHDAMYWYRQDPGQGLRLIYYSQIVNDFQKGDIAEGYSVSREKKESFPLTVTSAQKNPTAFYLCASSIDRLYGYTFGSGTRLTVV.

The chain is built from TRBV7-8 and TRBJ2-7; D is perhaps TRBD1 (6 bases). V gave up 3 bases and J gave up 3 bases, with 12 bases separating them. Germline V CDR1 and CDR2: SGHVS, FQNEAQ. The CDR3 is 14 amino acids. The DNA for the CDR3 is TGTGCCAGCAGCTTGGCAGGGGCAATCTACGAGCAGTACTTC. This translates into CASSLAGAIYEQYF. Based on the CDR3 plus reference TRBV7-8 and TRBJ2-7, the full variable domain is GAGVSQSPRYKVAKRGQDVALRCDPISGHVSLFWYQQALGQGPEFLTYFQNEAQLDKSGLPSDRFFAERPEGSVSTLKIQRTQQEDSAVYLCASSLAGAIYEQYFGPGTRLTVT.

The gene calls are TRBV19 and TRBJ1-1; maybe TRBD1 (6 bases). Trimming removed 5 bases from V and 0 bases from J, with 13 bases in between. The CDR3 length is 15 residues. From germline, CDR1 is LNHDA and CDR2 SQIVND (reference sequence). CDR3 sequence reads: CASSVQGPMNTEAFF. The DNA for the CDR3 is TGTGCCAGTAGTGTACAGGGACCCATGAACACTGAAGCTTTCTTT.

The V call is TRBV29-1, the J call TRBJ1-1; D is possibly TRBD1 (6 bases). Germline loops: CDR1 SQVTM, CDR2 ANQGSEA. Between the trimmed V and J ends, which lost 8 bases and 3 bases, there was a span of 16 bases. The CDR3 has 13 amino acids. The DNA for the CDR3 is TGCAGCTGCCACAGGGAATTGGACACTGAAGCTTTCTTT. Amino acid sequence: CSCHRELDTEAFF.

The J gene is TRBJ2-7, the V gene TRBV11-2, with D perhaps TRBD1 or TRBD2 (5 bases each). The V end was cut by 5 bases, the J end by 6 bases, with 11 bases between. There are 12 residues in the CDR3. CDR1 is SGHAT and CDR2 is FQNNGV in the germline V gene. The CDR3 protein is CASSPLGGEQYF. In DNA form, the CDR3 reads TGTGCCAGCAGCCCCCTTGGGGGCGAGCAGTACTTC.

The chain uses TRBV12-2 and TRBJ2-7; the table's D gene call, TRBD2, was not cross checked with the DNA. TRBV12-2 is flagged as a pseudogene. The CDR3 is made up of 13 amino acids. CDR3 coding DNA: TGTGCAAGTCGCTTAGATTCTGCCGGCGAGCAGTACTTC. Translated, it gives CASRLDSAGEQYF.

The chain uses TRBV28 and TRBJ2-5; TRBD2 matches at 9 bases. The CDR3 spans 15 residues. After removal of 0 bases from V and 4 bases from J, the junction contained 3 bases not matched to a gene. CDR1 and CDR2 (germline): MDHEN, SYDVKM. CDR3 residues: CASSLWAGGGETQYF. The DNA of the CDR3 is TGTGCCAGCAGTTTATGGGCGGGAGGGGGAGAGACCCAGTACTTC.

The sample holds a few counts of this clone. The J gene is TRBJ1-1, the V gene TRBV30, with TRBD1 as a possible D gene (6 bases). CDR1 and CDR2 (germline): GTSNPN, SVGIG (reference sequence). V was trimmed by 6 bases and J by 6 bases, leaving 17 bases between them. The CDR3 extends over 13 amino acids. The CDR3 sequence is CACHWDIRSEAFF. The CDR3 coding sequence is TGTGCCTGCCATTGGGACATTCGATCTGAAGCTTTCTTT.

V usage is TRBV30 and J usage is TRBJ2-1; a possible D gene is TRBD2 (5 bases). The CDR3 has 13 residues. Germline V gene lookup returns CDR1 GTSNPN and CDR2 SVGIG (reference sequence). V was trimmed by 3 bases and J by 1 base, leaving 7 bases between them. CDR3 loop: CAWRTGSYNEQFF. As DNA, the CDR3 is TGTGCCTGGAGGACGGGATCCTACAATGAGCAGTTCTTC.

The chain couples TRBV30 to TRBJ1-1; D uncertain. The V end was cut by 7 bases, the J end by 0 bases, with 12 bases between. CDR3 size: 13 residues. The germline gives CDR1 GTSNPN, CDR2 SVGIG (reference sequence). The CDR3 sequence: CASAGFMNTEAFF. CDR3 nucleotides: TGTGCCTCTGCGGGGTTCATGAACACTGAAGCTTTCTTT.

The chain uses TRBV11-2 and TRBJ2-2; D is perhaps TRBD1 (6 bases). V was cut by 5 bases and J by 4 bases, with 17 bases left in between. Germline values: CDR1 SGHAT, CDR2 FQNNGV. CDR3 size: 16 residues. CDR3 protein: CASSLTHRVSTGELFF. The DNA for the CDR3 is TGTGCCAGCAGCCTAACGCACAGGGTCAGCACCGGGGAGCTGTTTTTT.

The J gene is TRBJ2-7, the V gene TRBV21-1; the D call of TRBD2 is as the table states it, not checked on the DNA. TRBV21-1 is a known pseudogene. This CDR3 has 10 amino acids. CDR3 residues: CASPGFDEYF. CDR3 nucleotide sequence: TGTGCCAGCCCGGGGTTCGACGAGTACTTC.